This is a list of T cell receptor beta chains from one sample in a study of blood T cell repertoires in COVID-19. Assay used: immunoSEQ multiplex PCR; TCRdb lists only in-frame clones, some missing. The profile shows about 300,000 clones, about 90% of them singletons. Sequencing was done on a sample of peripheral blood. Receptors were obtained from a man younger than 35 with active or convalescent COVID-19. CDR3s include the opening cysteine and the closing phenylalanine or tryptophan. A D gene is named only where the DNA matches it firmly. Not every row has a clone size; where given, it reads once, few, many or a size class.

TRBD2,TRBJ2-5,TRBV7-9,once,16,CASSPMKRGGSETQYF,TGTGCCAGCAGCCCAATGAAGCGGGGGGGTTCAGAGACCCAGTACTTC
TRBD2,TRBJ2-7,TRBV27,-,16,CASSLWASGSLYEQYF,TGTGCCAGCAGTTTATGGGCTAGCGGGAGTCTCTACGAGCAGTACTTC
TRBD1,TRBJ2-1,TRBV3-1/TRBV3-2,-,12,CASSTTGDEQFF,TGTGCCAGCAGCACGACAGGGGATGAGCAGTTCTTC
-,TRBJ1-2,TRBV5-8,once,11,CASRDIYGYTF,TGTGCCAGCAGGGACATCTATGGCTACACCTTC
TRBD2,TRBJ2-5,TRBV14,-,19,CASSQDLGVTSGRIETQYF,TGTGCCAGCAGCCAAGATCTGGGGGTAACTAGCGGGAGAATAGAGACCCAGTACTTC
-,TRBJ1-4,TRBV4-1,-,16,CASSQESRRLNEKLFF,TGCGCCAGCAGCCAAGAGTCGCGGAGACTAAATGAAAAACTGTTTTTT
-,TRBJ1-6,TRBV18,-,14,CASSPSGDNSPLHF,TGTGCCAGCTCACCATCAGGGGATAATTCACCCCTCCACTTT
TRBD2,TRBJ2-3,TRBV5-1,-,16,CASSWGLADYTDTQYF,TGCGCCAGCAGCTGGGGACTAGCGGACTACACAGATACGCAGTATTTT
TRBD2,TRBJ2-3,TRBV6-1,-,16,CATSGLAGDRGDTQYF,TGTGCCACCAGTGGACTAGCGGGAGATAGAGGAGATACGCAGTATTTT
-,TRBJ1-1,TRBV4-2,-,14,CASSPIGEGTEAFF,TGTGCCAGCAGCCCGATTGGGGAGGGCACTGAAGCTTTCTTT
-,TRBJ2-1,TRBV6-4,-,13,CASSGGSYNEQFF,TGTGCCAGCAGTGGAGGTTCCTACAATGAGCAGTTCTTC
TRBD2,TRBJ2-3,TRBV9,-,15,CASSGAGGPVDTQYF,TGTGCCAGCAGTGGAGCGGGGGGGCCTGTAGATACGCAGTATTTT
-,TRBJ1-1,TRBV5-6,-,12,CASSKQVREAFF,TGTGCCAGCAGCAAGCAAGTCCGGGAAGCTTTCTTT
-,TRBJ1-4,TRBV5-4,-,15,CASSSTGTYNEKLFF,TGTGCCAGCAGCTCTACAGGGACCTATAATGAAAAACTGTTTTTT
TRBD2,TRBJ2-5,TRBV12-5,-,15,CASGFPSGGKETQYF,TGTGCTAGTGGTTTTCCTAGCGGGGGGAAAGAGACCCAGTACTTC
TRBD2,TRBJ2-3,TRBV5-1,-,15,CASSHSGTGTDTQYF,TGCGCCAGCAGCCATAGCGGGACGGGCACAGATACGCAGTATTTT
-,TRBJ2-5,TRBV25-1,-,17,CASSEYIRGYGLETQYF,TGTGCCAGCAGTGAATATATAAGAGGGTATGGTTTGGAGACCCAGTACTTC
-,TRBJ2-7,TRBV15,-,15,CATSTYSGQDYEQYF,TGTGCCACCTCAACCTACTCGGGACAAGACTACGAGCAGTACTTC
-,TRBJ2-7,TRBV28,-,11,CASSLIGEQYF,TGTGCCAGCAGTTTGATCGGGGAGCAGTACTTC
-,TRBJ1-1,TRBV15,-,14,CATSTPIDRGEAFF,TGTGCCACCAGCACACCGATTGACAGAGGTGAAGCTTTCTTT
TRBD2,TRBJ2-1,TRBV11-2,-,18,CASSLDFPGRTPTREQFF,TGTGCCAGCAGCTTAGATTTCCCCGGGAGGACTCCTACCCGGGAGCAGTTCTTC
-,TRBJ2-4,TRBV6-5,-,11,CASRGGAKEYF,TGTGCCAGCAGGGGGGGGGCTAAGGAGTACTTC
-,TRBJ1-1,TRBV3-1/TRBV3-2,-,14,CASHGTGMNTEAFF,TGTGCCAGCCACGGAACAGGAATGAACACTGAAGCTTTCTTT
-,TRBJ2-5,TRBV9,-,14,CASSVPSGGETQYF,TGTGCCAGCAGCGTACCTAGTGGAGGGGAGACCCAGTACTTC
TRBD2,TRBJ2-3,TRBV7-9,-,15,CASSSQRGDTDTQYF,TGTGCCAGCAGCTCGCAGCGGGGGGACACAGATACGCAGTATTTT
TRBD1,TRBJ2-7,TRBV6-6,many,14,CASSYGDSSYEQYF,TGTGCCAGCAGTTACGGGGACAGCTCCTACGAGCAGTACTTC
-,TRBJ1-3,TRBV7-6,-,18,CASSPSGRRTGHRGIIYF,TGTGCCAGCAGCCCAAGCGGACGACGGACGGGACATAGAGGGATCATATATTTT
-,TRBJ1-1,TRBV6-5,-,13,CASRPGQNTEAFF,TGTGCCAGCAGACCTGGACAGAACACTGAAGCTTTCTTT
TRBD2,TRBJ2-1,TRBV5-8,-,16,CASSSSAGLAGNEQFF,TGTGCCAGCAGCTCCTCGGCGGGACTAGCGGGAAATGAGCAGTTCTTC
-,TRBJ2-1,TRBV9,-,17,CASSVPFGGSSYNEQFF,TGTGCCAGCAGCGTCCCGTTTGGGGGGAGCTCCTACAATGAGCAGTTCTTC
TRBD2,TRBJ2-3,TRBV5-4,-,16,CASSSTSGGRTDTQYF,TGTGCCAGCAGCTCGACTAGCGGGGGGCGCACAGATACGCAGTATTTT
TRBD2,TRBJ2-3,TRBV18,-,15,CASSPPNTGLPTQYF,TGTGCCAGCTCACCACCGAATACGGGACTACCAACGCAGTATTTT
TRBD1,TRBJ1-4,TRBV2,-,15,CASSENSGQGEKLFF,TGTGCCAGCAGTGAAAACAGCGGACAGGGGGAAAAACTGTTTTTT
-,TRBJ1-5,TRBV12-3/TRBV12-4,-,13,CASTASSHQPQHF,TGTGCCAGCACCGCCTCGAGCCATCAGCCCCAGCATTTT
-,TRBJ2-5,TRBV21-1,-,16,CASSPRTSGRQETQYF,TGTGCCAGCAGCCCTCGGACTAGCGGGAGGCAGGAGACCCAGTACTTC
-,TRBJ2-7,TRBV6-5,-,15,CASSYSSRGYYEQYF,TGTGCCAGCAGTTACTCGAGCAGGGGATACTACGAGCAGTACTTC
-,TRBJ2-2,TRBV6-2/TRBV6-3,-,14,CASSYRGGPGELFF,TGTGCCAGCAGTTACCGCGGGGGCCCCGGGGAGCTGTTTTTT
TRBD2,TRBJ2-7,TRBV5-4,-,16,CASSLTSGRPPYEQYF,TGTGCCAGCAGCTTGACTAGCGGGAGGCCCCCCTACGAGCAGTACTTC
-,TRBJ1-2,TRBV3-1/TRBV3-2,-,17,CASSPREGQLANYGYTF,TGTGCCAGCAGCCCAAGAGAAGGACAGCTAGCTAACTATGGCTACACCTTC
-,TRBJ2-3,TRBV9,-,16,CASSPNLGRSGDTQYF,TGTGCCAGCAGCCCAAACCTGGGGAGATCTGGTGATACGCAGTATTTT
TRBD1,TRBJ1-5,TRBV6-1,once,19,CASSEGVRGFSFGNQPQHF,TGTGCCAGCAGTGAAGGCGTCAGGGGGTTCAGTTTTGGCAATCAGCCCCAGCATTTT
TRBD2,TRBJ2-3,TRBV28,once,19,CASSSGLAGGPKRADTQYF,TGTGCCAGCAGTTCGGGACTAGCGGGAGGCCCTAAACGGGCAGATACGCAGTATTTT
-,TRBJ1-5,TRBV4-1,-,16,CASSPRPPGSNQPQHF,TGCGCCAGCAGCCCAAGACCCCCGGGTAGCAATCAGCCCCAGCATTTT
TRBD2,TRBJ2-5,TRBV27,-,16,CASSRFGTSGRETQYF,TGTGCCAGCAGCCGATTTGGGACTAGCGGGAGGGAGACCCAGTACTTC
TRBD1,TRBJ2-7,TRBV7-9,-,13,CASSLGTAYEQYF,TGTGCCAGCAGTCTGGGGACAGCGTACGAGCAGTACTTC
-,TRBJ1-4,TRBV27,-,16,CASSFLTAGRHEKLFF,TGTGCCAGCAGTTTCCTGACCGCAGGCCGCCATGAAAAACTGTTTTTT
TRBD1,TRBJ1-2,TRBV5-1,-,14,CASSFQGVDYGYTF,TGCGCCAGCAGCTTTCAGGGGGTGGACTATGGCTACACCTTC
TRBD2,TRBJ2-7,TRBV14,-,14,CASSQAQRGFQQYF,TGTGCCAGCAGCCAAGCGCAGCGGGGTTTCCAGCAGTACTTC
-,TRBJ1-2,TRBV15,-,17,CATSRDRKANSNYGYTF,TGTGCCACCAGCAGAGATCGTAAAGCCAACTCTAACTATGGCTACACCTTC
-,TRBJ1-1,TRBV15,-,16,CATSGRPRAVNTEAFF,TGTGCCACCAGCGGAAGGCCGAGGGCAGTAAACACTGAAGCTTTCTTT
TRBD2,TRBJ2-3,TRBV29-1,-,15,CSSGGLAGVADTQYF,TGCAGCTCTGGGGGGTTAGCGGGAGTAGCAGATACGCAGTATTTT
-,TRBJ2-3,TRBV24-1,-,13,CALSAGETDTQYF,TGTGCCCTATCGGCAGGGGAGACAGATACGCAGTATTTT
TRBD2,TRBJ2-7,TRBV9,-,14,CASSVAGGDYEQYF,TGTGCCAGCAGCGTAGCTGGGGGGGACTACGAGCAGTACTTC
TRBD1,TRBJ1-5,TRBV28,-,14,CASSQQGWGQPQHF,TGTGCCAGCAGTCAACAGGGGTGGGGTCAGCCCCAGCATTTT
TRBD1,TRBJ2-5,TRBV27,-,15,CASSSPGTGVETQYF,TGTGCCAGCAGTTCACCCGGGACAGGGGTTGAGACCCAGTACTTC
-,TRBJ1-2,TRBV3-1/TRBV3-2,once,14,CASSQRQDWYGYTF,TGTGCCAGCAGCCAACGGCAGGACTGGTATGGCTACACCTTC
TRBD1,TRBJ2-7,TRBV5-1,few,13,CASSLGAGGEQYF,TGCGCCAGCAGCTTGGGGGCAGGGGGCGAGCAGTACTTC